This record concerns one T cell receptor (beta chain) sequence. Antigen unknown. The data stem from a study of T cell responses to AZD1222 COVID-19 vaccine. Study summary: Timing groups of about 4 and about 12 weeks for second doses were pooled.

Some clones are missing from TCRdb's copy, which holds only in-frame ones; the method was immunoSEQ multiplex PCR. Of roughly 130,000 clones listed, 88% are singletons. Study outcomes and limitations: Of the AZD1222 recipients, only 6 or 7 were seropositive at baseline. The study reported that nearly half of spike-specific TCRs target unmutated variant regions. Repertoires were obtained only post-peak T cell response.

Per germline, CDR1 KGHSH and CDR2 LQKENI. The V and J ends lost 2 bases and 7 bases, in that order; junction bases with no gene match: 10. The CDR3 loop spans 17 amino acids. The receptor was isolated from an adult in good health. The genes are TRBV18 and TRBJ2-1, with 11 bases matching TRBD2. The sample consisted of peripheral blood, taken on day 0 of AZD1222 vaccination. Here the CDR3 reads CASSPRTSGSQGNEQFF. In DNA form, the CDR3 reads TGTGCCAGCTCACCAAGAACTAGCGGGAGTCAGGGGAATGAGCAGTTCTTC.